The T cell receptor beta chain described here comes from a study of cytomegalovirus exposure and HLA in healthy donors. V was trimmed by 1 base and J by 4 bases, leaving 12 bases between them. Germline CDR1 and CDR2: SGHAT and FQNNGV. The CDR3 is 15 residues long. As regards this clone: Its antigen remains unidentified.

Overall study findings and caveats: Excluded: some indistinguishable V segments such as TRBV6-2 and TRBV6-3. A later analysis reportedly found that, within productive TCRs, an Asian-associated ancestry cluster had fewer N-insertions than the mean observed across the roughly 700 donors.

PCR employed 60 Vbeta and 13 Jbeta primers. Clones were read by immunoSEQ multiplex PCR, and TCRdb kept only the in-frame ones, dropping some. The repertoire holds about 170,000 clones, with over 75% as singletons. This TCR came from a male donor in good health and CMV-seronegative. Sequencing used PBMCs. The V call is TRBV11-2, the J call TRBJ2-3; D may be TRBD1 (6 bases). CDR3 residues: CASSLAGAGADTQYF. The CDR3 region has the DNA TGTGCCAGCAGCTTAGCAGGGGCTGGGGCAGATACGCAGTATTTT.